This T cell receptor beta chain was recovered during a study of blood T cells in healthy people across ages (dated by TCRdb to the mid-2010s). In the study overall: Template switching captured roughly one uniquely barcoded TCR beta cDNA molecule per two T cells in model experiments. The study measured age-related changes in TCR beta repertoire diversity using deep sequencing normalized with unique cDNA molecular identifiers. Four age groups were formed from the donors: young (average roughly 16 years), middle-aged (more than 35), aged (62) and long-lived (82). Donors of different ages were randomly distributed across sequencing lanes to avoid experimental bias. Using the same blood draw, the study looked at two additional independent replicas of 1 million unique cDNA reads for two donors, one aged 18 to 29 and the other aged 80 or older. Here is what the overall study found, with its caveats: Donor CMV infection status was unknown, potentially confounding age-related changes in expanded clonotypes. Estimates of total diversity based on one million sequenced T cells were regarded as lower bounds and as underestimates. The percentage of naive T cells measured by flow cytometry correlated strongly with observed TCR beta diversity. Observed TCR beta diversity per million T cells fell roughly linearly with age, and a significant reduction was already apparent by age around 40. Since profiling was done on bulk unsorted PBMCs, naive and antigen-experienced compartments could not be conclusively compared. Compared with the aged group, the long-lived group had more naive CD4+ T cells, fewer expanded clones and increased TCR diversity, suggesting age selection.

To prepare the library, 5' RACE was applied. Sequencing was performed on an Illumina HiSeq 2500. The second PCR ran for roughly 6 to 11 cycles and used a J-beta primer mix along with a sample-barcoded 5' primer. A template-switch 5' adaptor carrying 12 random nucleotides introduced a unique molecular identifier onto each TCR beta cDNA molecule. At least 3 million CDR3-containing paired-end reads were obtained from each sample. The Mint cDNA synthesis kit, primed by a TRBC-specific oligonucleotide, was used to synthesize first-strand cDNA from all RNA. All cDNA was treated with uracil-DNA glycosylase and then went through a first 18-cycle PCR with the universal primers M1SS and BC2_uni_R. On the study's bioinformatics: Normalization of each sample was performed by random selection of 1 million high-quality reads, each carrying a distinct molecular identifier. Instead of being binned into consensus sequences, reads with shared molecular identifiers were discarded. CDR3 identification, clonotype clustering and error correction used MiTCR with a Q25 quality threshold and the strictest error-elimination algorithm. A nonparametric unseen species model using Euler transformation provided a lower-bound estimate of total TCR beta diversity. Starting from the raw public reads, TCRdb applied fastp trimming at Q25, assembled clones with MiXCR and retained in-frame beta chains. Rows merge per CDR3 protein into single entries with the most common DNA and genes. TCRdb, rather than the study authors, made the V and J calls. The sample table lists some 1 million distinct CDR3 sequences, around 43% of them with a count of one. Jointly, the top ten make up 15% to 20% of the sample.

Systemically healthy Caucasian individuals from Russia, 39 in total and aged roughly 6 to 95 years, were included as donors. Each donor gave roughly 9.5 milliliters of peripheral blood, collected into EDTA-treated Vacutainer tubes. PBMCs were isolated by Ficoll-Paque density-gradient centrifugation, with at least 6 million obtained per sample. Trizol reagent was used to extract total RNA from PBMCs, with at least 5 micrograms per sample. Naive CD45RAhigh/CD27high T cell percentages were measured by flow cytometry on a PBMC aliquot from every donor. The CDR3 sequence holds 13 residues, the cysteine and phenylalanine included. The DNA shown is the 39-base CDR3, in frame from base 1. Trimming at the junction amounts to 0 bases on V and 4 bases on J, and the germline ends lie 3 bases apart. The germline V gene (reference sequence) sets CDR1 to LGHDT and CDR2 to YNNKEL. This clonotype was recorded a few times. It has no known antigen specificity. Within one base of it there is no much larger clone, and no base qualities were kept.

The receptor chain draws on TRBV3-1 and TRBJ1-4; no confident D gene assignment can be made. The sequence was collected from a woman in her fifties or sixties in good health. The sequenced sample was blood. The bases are TGTGCCAGCAGCCAAGATTTTAATGAAAAACTGTTTTTT. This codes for CASSQDFNEKLFF.